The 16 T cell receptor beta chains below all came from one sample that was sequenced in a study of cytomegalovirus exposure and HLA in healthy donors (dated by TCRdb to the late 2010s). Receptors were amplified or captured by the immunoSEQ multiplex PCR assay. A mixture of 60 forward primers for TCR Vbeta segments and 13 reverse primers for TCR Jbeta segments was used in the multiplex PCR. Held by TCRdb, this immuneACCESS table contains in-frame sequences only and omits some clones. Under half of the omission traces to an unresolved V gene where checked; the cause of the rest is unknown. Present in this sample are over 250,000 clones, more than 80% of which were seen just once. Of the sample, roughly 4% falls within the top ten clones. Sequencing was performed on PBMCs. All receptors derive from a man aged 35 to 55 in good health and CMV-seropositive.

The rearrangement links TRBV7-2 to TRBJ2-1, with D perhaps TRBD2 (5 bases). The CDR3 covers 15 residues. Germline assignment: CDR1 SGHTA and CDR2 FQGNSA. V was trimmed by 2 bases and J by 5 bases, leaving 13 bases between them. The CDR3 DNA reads TGTGCCAGCAGCTTAACGCAGGCCGGGAACAATGAGCAGTTCTTC. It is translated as CASSLTQAGNNEQFF.

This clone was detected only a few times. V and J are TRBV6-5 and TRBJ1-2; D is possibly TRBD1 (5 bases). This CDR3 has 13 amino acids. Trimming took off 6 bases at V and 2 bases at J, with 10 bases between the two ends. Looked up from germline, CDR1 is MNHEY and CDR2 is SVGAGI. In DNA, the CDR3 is TGTGCCAGCAGCCAACAGGAGAACTATGGCTACACCTTC. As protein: CASSQQENYGYTF.

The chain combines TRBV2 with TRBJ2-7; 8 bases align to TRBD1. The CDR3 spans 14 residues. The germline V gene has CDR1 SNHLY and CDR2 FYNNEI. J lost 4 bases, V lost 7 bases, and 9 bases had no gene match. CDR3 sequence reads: CASTLGGQGYEQYF. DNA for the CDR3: TGTGCCAGCACCCTAGGCGGACAGGGATACGAGCAGTACTTC. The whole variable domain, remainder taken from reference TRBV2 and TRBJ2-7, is EPEVTQTPSHQVTQMGQEVILRCVPISNHLYFYWYRQILGQKVEFLVSFYNNEISEKSEIFDDQFSVERPDGSNFTLKIRSTKLEDSAMYFCASTLGGQGYEQYFGPGTRLTVT.

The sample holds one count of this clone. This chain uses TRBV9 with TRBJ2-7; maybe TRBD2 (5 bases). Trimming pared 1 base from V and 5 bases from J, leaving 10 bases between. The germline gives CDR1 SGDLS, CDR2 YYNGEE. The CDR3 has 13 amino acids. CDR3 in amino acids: CASSVFTGDEQYF. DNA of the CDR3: TGTGCCAGCAGCGTATTTACCGGGGACGAGCAGTACTTC.

This CDR3 is CASSLVDRGYEQYF. Here the CDR3 DNA reads TGTGCCAGCAGCTTGGTGGACAGGGGCTACGAGCAGTACTTC. This chain joins TRBV5-6 and TRBJ2-5; 9 nucleotides match TRBD1. The J call is doubtful: the DNA matches TRBJ2-7 better. The CDR3 covers 14 residues. Germline-derived CDR1 and CDR2 are SGHDT and YYEEEE.

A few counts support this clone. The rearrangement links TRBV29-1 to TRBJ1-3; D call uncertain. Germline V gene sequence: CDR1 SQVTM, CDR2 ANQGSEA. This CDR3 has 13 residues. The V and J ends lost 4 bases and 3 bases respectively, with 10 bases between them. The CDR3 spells CSVVKPGGNTIYF. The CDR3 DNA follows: TGCAGCGTTGTAAAGCCGGGTGGAAACACCATATATTTT.

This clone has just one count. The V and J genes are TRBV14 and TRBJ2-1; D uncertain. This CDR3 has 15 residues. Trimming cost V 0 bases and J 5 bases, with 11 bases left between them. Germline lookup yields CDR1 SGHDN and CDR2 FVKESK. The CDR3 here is CASSQDPRSDNEQFF. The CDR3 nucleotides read TGTGCCAGCAGCCAAGATCCGAGGAGTGACAATGAGCAGTTCTTC.

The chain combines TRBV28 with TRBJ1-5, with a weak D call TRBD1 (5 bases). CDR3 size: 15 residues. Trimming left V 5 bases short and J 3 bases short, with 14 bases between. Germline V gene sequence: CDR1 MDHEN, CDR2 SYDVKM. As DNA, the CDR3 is TGTGCCAGCAGTCACTCTAGGGGCCCCAATCAGCCCCAGCATTTT. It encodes CASSHSRGPNQPQHF. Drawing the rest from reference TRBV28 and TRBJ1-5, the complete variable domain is DVKVTQSSRYLVKRTGEKVFLECVQDMDHENMFWYRQDPGLGLRLIYFSYDVKMKEKGDIPEGYSVSREKKERFSLILESASTNQTSMYLCASSHSRGPNQPQHFGDGTRLSIL.

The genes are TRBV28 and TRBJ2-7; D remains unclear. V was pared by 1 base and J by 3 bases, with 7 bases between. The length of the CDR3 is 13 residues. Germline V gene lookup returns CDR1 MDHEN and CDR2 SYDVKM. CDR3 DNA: TGTGCCAGCAGTTTATTCCAGGTCTACGAGCAGTACTTC. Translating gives CASSLFQVYEQYF.

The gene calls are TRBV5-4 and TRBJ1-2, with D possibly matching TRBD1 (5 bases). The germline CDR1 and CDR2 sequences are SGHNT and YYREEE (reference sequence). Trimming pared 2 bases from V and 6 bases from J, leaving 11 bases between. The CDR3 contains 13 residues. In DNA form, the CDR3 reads TGTGCCAGCAGCTTACGGGGGGAGCATGGCTACACCTTC. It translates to CASSLRGEHGYTF. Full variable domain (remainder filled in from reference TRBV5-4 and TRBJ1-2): ETGVTQSPTHLIKTRGQQVTLRCSSQSGHNTVSWYQQALGQGPQFIFQYYREEENGRGNFPPRFSGLQFPNYSSELNVNALELDDSALYLCASSLRGEHGYTFGSGTRLTVV.

The CDR3 region has the DNA TGTGCCGGCATCTTGGGACTAAACAATGAGCAGTTCTTC. Translating gives CAGILGLNNEQFF. J is TRBJ2-1 and V is TRBV2; 7 bases agree with TRBD2. J was trimmed by 5 bases and V by 11 bases; bases with no gene match: 9. The length of the CDR3 is 13 residues. The germline V gene has CDR1 SNHLY and CDR2 FYNNEI.

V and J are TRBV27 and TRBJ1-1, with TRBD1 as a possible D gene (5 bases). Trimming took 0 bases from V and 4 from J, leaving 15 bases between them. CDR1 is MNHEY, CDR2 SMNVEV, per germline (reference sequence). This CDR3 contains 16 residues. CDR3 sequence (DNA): TGTGCCAGCAGTTTATCTTCAGGGCGGGAGGGCACTGAAGCTTTCTTT. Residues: CASSLSSGREGTEAFF.

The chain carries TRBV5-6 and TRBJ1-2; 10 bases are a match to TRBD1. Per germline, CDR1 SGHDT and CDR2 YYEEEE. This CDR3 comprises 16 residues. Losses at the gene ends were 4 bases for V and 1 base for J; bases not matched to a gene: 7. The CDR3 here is CASSAGTGAGNYGYTF. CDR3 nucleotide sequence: TGTGCCAGCAGCGCCGGGACAGGGGCCGGTAACTATGGCTACACCTTC.

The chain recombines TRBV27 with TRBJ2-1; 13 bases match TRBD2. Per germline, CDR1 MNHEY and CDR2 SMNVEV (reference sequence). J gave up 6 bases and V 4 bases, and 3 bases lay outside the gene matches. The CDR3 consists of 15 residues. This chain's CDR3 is CASSWGLAGRNEQFF. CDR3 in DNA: TGTGCCAGCAGTTGGGGACTAGCGGGACGCAATGAGCAGTTCTTC.

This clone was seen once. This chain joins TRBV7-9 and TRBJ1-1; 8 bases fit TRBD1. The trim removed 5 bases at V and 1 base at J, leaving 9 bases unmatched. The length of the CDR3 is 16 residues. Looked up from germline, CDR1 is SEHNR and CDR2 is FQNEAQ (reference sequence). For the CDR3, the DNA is TGTGCCAGCAGCGCCTTCCCCGGACAGGGGAACACTGAAGCTTTCTTT. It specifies CASSAFPGQGNTEAFF.

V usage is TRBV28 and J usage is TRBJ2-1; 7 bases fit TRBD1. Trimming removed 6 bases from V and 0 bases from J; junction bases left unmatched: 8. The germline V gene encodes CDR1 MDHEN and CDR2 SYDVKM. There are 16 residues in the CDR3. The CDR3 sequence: CASRPNRGYSYNEQFF. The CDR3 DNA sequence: TGTGCCAGCAGACCTAACAGGGGTTACTCCTACAATGAGCAGTTCTTC.